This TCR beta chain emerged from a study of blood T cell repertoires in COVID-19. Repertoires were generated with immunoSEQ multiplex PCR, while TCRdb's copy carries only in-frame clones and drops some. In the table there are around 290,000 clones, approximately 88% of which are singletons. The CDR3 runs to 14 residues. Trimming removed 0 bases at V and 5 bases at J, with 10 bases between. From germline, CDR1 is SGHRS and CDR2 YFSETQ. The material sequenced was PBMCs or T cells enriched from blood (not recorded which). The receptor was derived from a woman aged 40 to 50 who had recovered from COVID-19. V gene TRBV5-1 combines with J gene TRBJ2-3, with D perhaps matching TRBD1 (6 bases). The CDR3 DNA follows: TGCGCCAGCAGCTTGGGACAGGTTATAGATACGCAGTATTTT. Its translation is CASSLGQVIDTQYF.